Detailed here is one TCR beta chain. Its antigen is unknown. These data originate in a study of Ad26.COV2.S vaccination and SARS-CoV-2 variants. Study-level points and caveats: It was found that vaccine and placebo recipients had similar non-spike TCR breadth. Among vaccine recipients, spike-specific TCR breadth exceeded that of placebo recipients.

The treatment is: about 20 received Ad26.COV2.S at low or high dose, single or two shots; several received placebo; per-sample allocation not given. At day 63 after the first vaccine or placebo injection, samples were drawn. Profiling relied on immunoSEQ multiplex PCR, and the TCRdb table lists in-frame clones only, not all of them. The repertoire holds 290,000 or so clones, with 87% as singletons. From germline, CDR1 is SGHRS and CDR2 YFSETQ. The germline V and J ends were trimmed by 4 bases and 6 bases, with 23 bases remaining between them. The CDR3 has 16 amino acids. The clonotype originates from a person between 18 and 59 years old who received the Ad26.COV2.S COVID-19 vaccine or a placebo. The V and J genes are TRBV5-1 and TRBJ2-7, with D tentatively TRBD1 (6 bases). The starting material was peripheral blood, obtained in a trial of Ad26.COV2.S vaccine versus placebo. This CDR3 is CASSTQPTGNSGEQYF. Here the CDR3 DNA reads TGCGCCAGCAGCACCCAGCCCACAGGGAATTCGGGCGAGCAGTACTTC.